This paragraph reports one T cell receptor beta chain. Its antigen is not known. This entry comes from a study of T cell responses to AZD1222 COVID-19 vaccine. Study-level results: Among spike-specific TCRs, nearly half reportedly target unmutated variant regions. It was only a handful of AZD1222 recipients who were seropositive at baseline.

TCRdb's copy holds only in-frame clones and misses some; the assay was immunoSEQ multiplex PCR. The sample lists about 120,000 clones; about 90% were seen once. The V and J ends lost 1 base and 5 bases respectively, with 8 bases between them. Germline loops: CDR1 SGHTA, CDR2 FQGNSA. This CDR3 is 13 amino acids long. The clonotype was recovered from an adult in good health. V and J are TRBV7-2 and TRBJ1-2, with D possibly TRBD1 on 5 matching bases. The sequences come from peripheral blood, collected on day 0 of AZD1222 vaccination. CDR3 in amino acids: CASSLGGGYGYTF. CDR3 bases: TGTGCCAGCAGCTTAGGTGGGGGTTATGGCTACACCTTC. Based on the CDR3 plus reference TRBV7-2 and TRBJ1-2, the full variable domain is GAGVSQSPSNKVTEKGKDVELRCDPISGHTALYWYRQSLGQGLEFLIYFQGNSAPDKSGLPSDRFSAERTGGSVSTLTIQRTQQEDSAVYLCASSLGGGYGYTFGSGTRLTVV.